What follows are 22 T cell receptor beta chains derived from one specimen sequenced in a study of Ad26.COV2.S vaccination and SARS-CoV-2 variants. Assay used: immunoSEQ multiplex PCR; TCRdb lists only in-frame clones, some missing. The sample yields about 680,000 clones, more than 80% seen once. Treatment reported: around 19 received Ad26.COV2.S at low or high dose, single or two shots; about 5 received placebo; per-sample allocation not given. Sampling occurred on day 63 after the first vaccine or placebo injection. Sequenced here: peripheral blood, sampled in a trial of Ad26.COV2.S vaccine versus placebo. Source of these receptors: a person between 18 and 60 years old who received the Ad26.COV2.S COVID-19 vaccine or a placebo.

The J gene is TRBJ1-2, the V gene TRBV12-3 or TRBV12-4, with 9 nucleotides matching TRBD1. Losses at the gene ends were 4 bases for V and 7 bases for J; bases not matched to a gene: 4. The CDR3 consists of 13 residues. The CDR3 protein is CASSSRQGVGYTF. The DNA of the CDR3 is TGTGCCAGCAGTTCTAGACAGGGGGTTGGCTACACCTTC.

This clone was recorded a few times. CDR3 residues: CASSLSPGLAGDYEQYF. The CDR3 nucleotides are TGTGCCAGCAGCTTAAGCCCGGGTCTAGCGGGAGACTACGAGCAGTACTTC. This sequence joins TRBV11-2 and TRBJ2-7; 10 bases are a match to TRBD2. This CDR3 has 17 residues. V was pared by 2 bases and J by 3 bases, with 10 bases of the junction left unmatched. Per germline, CDR1 SGHAT and CDR2 FQNNGV.

V and J are TRBV3-1 (or the pseudogene TRBV3-2) and TRBJ2-1, with D maybe TRBD2 (5 bases). The V gene lost 5 bases and the J gene lost 10 bases, with 9 bases spanning the gap. CDR1 LGHDT and CDR2 YNNKEL come from the germline V gene (reference sequence). CDR3 length equals 11 residues. The CDR3 coding sequence is TGTGCCAGCAGCACAACGGGAGAGCAGTTCTTC. Translated: CASSTTGEQFF.

Details on this clone: The identical CDR3 is also encoded by other nucleotide sequences in the sample. The chain uses TRBV6-5 and TRBJ2-7; D might be TRBD1 or TRBD2, each matching 5 bases. The CDR3 contains 14 residues. Per germline, CDR1 MNHEY and CDR2 SVGAGI. Trimming left V 2 bases short and J 1 base short, with 9 bases between. This CDR3 is CASSYRDRSYEQYF. CDR3 coding DNA: TGTGCCAGCAGTTACAGGGACCGATCCTACGAGCAGTACTTC.

The gene calls are TRBV5-1 and TRBJ2-3; 9 bases line up with TRBD2. The junction had 7 bases not matched to a gene; V was cut back by 7 bases and J by 4 bases. CDR1 SGHRS and CDR2 YFSETQ come from the germline V gene. The CDR3 loop spans 14 amino acids. Here the CDR3 reads CASRGRAGPDTQYF. In nucleotides, the CDR3 is TGCGCCAGCCGCGGGAGGGCCGGTCCAGATACGCAGTATTTT.

The V gene is TRBV18, the J gene TRBJ1-1; D is ambiguous. The CDR3 sequence is 13 residues long. Germline V gives CDR1 KGHSH, CDR2 LQKENI. V was clipped by 10 bases and J by 4 bases, with 16 bases between them. The CDR3, as DNA: TGTGCCACCCTCACCGGCAGACTCACTGAAGCTTTCTTT. It codes for CATLTGRLTEAFF.

CDR3 protein: CASSRDFTDTQYF. For the CDR3, the DNA is TGTGCCAGCAGTCGGGACTTCACAGATACGCAGTATTTT. V and J are TRBV7-8 and TRBJ2-3; D is perhaps TRBD2 (6 bases). The V end was cut by 6 bases, the J end by 2 bases, with 9 bases between. The germline CDR1 and CDR2 sequences are SGHVS and FQNEAQ. The CDR3 has 13 amino acids.

This clone showed up just a few times. The V call is TRBV27, the J call TRBJ2-7; 12 nucleotides align to TRBD2. V lost 2 bases and J lost 0; bases outside the gene matches: 17. CDR3 length: 21 amino acids. Germline V lookup: CDR1 MNHEY, CDR2 SMNVEV (reference sequence). The CDR3 region is CASSLSNDGLAGGRHSYEQYF. The CDR3 bases are TGTGCCAGCAGTTTAAGCAACGACGGGCTAGCGGGAGGGCGACACTCCTACGAGCAGTACTTC.

This sequence joins TRBV27 and TRBJ2-1; D is perhaps TRBD2 (6 bases). Germline V gene sequence: CDR1 MNHEY, CDR2 SMNVEV (reference sequence). The V end was cut by 5 bases, the J end by 0 bases, with 17 bases between. This CDR3 is 17 amino acids long. CDR3 in amino acids: CASSPYAAGSSYNEQFF. In DNA, the CDR3 is TGTGCCAGCAGTCCCTACGCGGCGGGGAGCTCCTACAATGAGCAGTTCTTC.

This chain uses TRBV7-2 with TRBJ2-1; the match to TRBD1 covers 9 bases. J lost 8 bases, V lost 3 bases, and 14 bases had no gene match. The germline CDR1 and CDR2 sequences are SGHTA and FQGNSA. The CDR3 totals 17 residues. In DNA form, the CDR3 reads TGTGCCAGCAGCTTGCGCGGAGGGACAGGGAGGATGGATGAGCAGTTCTTC. It codes for CASSLRGGTGRMDEQFF.

Comment on this clone: The sample carries other DNA sequences with the same CDR3. This chain links TRBV6-6 with TRBJ2-2, with 9 positions matching TRBD1. J gave up 6 bases and V 6 bases, and 2 bases lay outside the gene matches. CDR3 size: 13 residues. Germline CDR1 and CDR2: MNHNY and SVGAGI (reference sequence). CDR3 DNA sequence: TGTGCCAGCAGGGGACAGGGAGCCGGGGAGCTGTTTTTT. Amino acid sequence: CASRGQGAGELFF.

The V gene is TRBV5-1, the J gene TRBJ2-7, with D possibly TRBD1 on 5 matching bases. Trimming removed 4 bases at V and 2 bases at J, with 7 bases between. The length of the CDR3 is 12 residues. The germline V gene encodes CDR1 SGHRS and CDR2 YFSETQ. The chain's CDR3 is CASSQDTYEQYF. CDR3 sequence (DNA): TGCGCCAGCAGCCAGGACACCTACGAGCAGTACTTC.

The chain joins TRBV5-6 to TRBJ2-7; no reliable D call. CDR3 length: 12 residues. Trimming left V 3 bases short and J 3 bases short, with 7 bases between. The germline V gene encodes CDR1 SGHDT and CDR2 YYEEEE. The CDR3 loop reads CASSYTGYEQYF. DNA of the CDR3: TGTGCCAGCAGCTATACCGGCTACGAGCAGTACTTC.

This chain links TRBV6-2 or TRBV6-3 with TRBJ2-5, with 8 bases lining up with TRBD2. The germline CDR1 and CDR2 sequences are MNHEY and SVGEGT. V was clipped by 9 bases and J by 4 bases; unmatched bases: 13. This CDR3 region has 15 residues. The chain's CDR3 is CASSTAGGQGETQYF. For the CDR3, the DNA is TGTGCCAGTAGCACGGCGGGGGGCCAAGGAGAGACCCAGTACTTC.

The chain has TRBV6-5 and TRBJ2-7; D is ambiguous. V was pared by 7 bases and J by 0 bases, with 10 bases between. This CDR3 has 13 residues. Germline CDR1 MNHEY, CDR2 SVGAGI. Here the CDR3 DNA reads TGTGCCAGCACCTCATCGACCTCCTACGAGCAGTACTTC. Its protein is CASTSSTSYEQYF.

The CDR3 loop reads CASSYSPGEEQYF. CDR3 coding DNA: TGTGCCAGCAGTTACTCCCCCGGGGAGGAGCAGTACTTC. This chain connects TRBV6-5 to TRBJ2-7; D is possibly TRBD2 (5 bases). This CDR3 region has 13 residues. The germline gives CDR1 MNHEY, CDR2 SVGAGI. Deletions cut 0 bases from V and 7 bases from J, with 10 bases between.

The chain uses TRBV3-1 (or the pseudogene TRBV3-2) and TRBJ1-5; D unclear. This CDR3 is 13 amino acids long. Germline CDR1 LGHDT, CDR2 YNNKEL (reference sequence). V lost 5 bases and J 7 bases, leaving 12 bases between the germline ends. This CDR3 is CASSSSTGQPQHF. The CDR3 DNA is TGTGCCAGCAGCTCGTCGACGGGCCAGCCCCAGCATTTT.

J is TRBJ1-2 and V is TRBV9; a weak D match, TRBD1 (5 bases). Germline V gives CDR1 SGDLS, CDR2 YYNGEE. CDR3 length equals 15 residues. The ends were cut back, 3 bases at V and 5 bases at J, with 17 bases in the middle. CDR3 nucleotides: TGTGCCAGCAGCGGACTTAGAACAGGATTGTATGGCTACACCTTC. Amino acids: CASSGLRTGLYGYTF.

The chain links TRBV5-6 to TRBJ2-2; 9 positions agree with TRBD1. Per germline, CDR1 SGHDT and CDR2 YYEEEE. The V segment lost 4 bases and the J segment 2 bases; nucleotides outside the gene matches: 6. The CDR3 sequence is 16 residues long. CDR3 protein: CASSPGTGLNTGELFF. CDR3 DNA: TGTGCCAGCAGCCCTGGGACAGGGTTAAACACCGGGGAGCTGTTTTTT.

CDR3 DNA sequence: TGTGCCAGCAGTCACGGTGGAAACACCATATATTTT. Translating it yields CASSHGGNTIYF. The V and J genes are TRBV12-3 or TRBV12-4 and TRBJ1-3; D is ambiguous. V gave up 5 bases and J gave up 3 bases, with 5 bases separating them. The length of the CDR3 is 12 residues.

This clone was observed a single time. This chain joins TRBV10-3 and TRBJ1-2; no definite D call. The germline CDR1 and CDR2 sequences are ENHRY and SYGVKD. The CDR3 has 13 residues. V gave up 2 bases and J gave up 8 bases, with 12 bases separating them. The CDR3 is CAISEGVGGGYTF. The CDR3 DNA reads TGTGCCATCAGTGAGGGGGTGGGTGGAGGCTACACCTTC.

The chain combines TRBV30 with TRBJ1-1; D is perhaps TRBD1 (6 bases). Trimming cost V 4 bases and J 4 bases, with 7 bases left between them. The CDR3 sequence is 11 residues long. Germline V CDR1 and CDR2: GTSNPN, SVGIG (reference sequence). The CDR3 spells CAWNRVTEAFF. Here the CDR3 DNA reads TGTGCCTGGAACAGGGTCACTGAAGCTTTCTTT.